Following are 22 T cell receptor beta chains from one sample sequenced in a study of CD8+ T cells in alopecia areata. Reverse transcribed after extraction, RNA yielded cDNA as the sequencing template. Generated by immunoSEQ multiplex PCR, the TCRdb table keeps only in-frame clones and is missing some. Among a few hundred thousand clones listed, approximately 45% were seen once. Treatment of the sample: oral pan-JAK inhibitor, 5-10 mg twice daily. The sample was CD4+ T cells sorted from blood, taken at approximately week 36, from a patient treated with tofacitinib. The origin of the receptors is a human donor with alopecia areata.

The CDR3 here is CASSSASSYEQYF. CDR3 coding DNA: TGCGCCAGCAGCTCGGCGAGCTCCTACGAGCAGTACTTC. This chain joins TRBV5-1 and TRBJ2-7; no definite D call. The CDR3 length is 13 residues. V lost 3 bases and J 0 bases, leaving 7 bases between the germline ends. Looked up from germline, CDR1 is SGHRS and CDR2 is YFSETQ. Supplemented by reference TRBV5-1 and TRBJ2-7, the full variable domain reads KAGVTQTPRYLIKTRGQQVTLSCSPISGHRSVSWYQQTPGQGLQFLFEYFSETQRNKGNFPGRFSGRQFSNSRSEMNVSTLELGDSALYLCASSSASSYEQYFGPGTRLTVT.

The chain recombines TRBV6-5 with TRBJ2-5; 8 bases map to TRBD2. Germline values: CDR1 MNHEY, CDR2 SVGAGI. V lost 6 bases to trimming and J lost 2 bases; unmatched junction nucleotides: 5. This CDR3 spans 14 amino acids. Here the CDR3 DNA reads TGTGCCAGCAGGGAAGCGGGGGAACAAGAGACCCAGTACTTC. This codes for CASREAGEQETQYF.

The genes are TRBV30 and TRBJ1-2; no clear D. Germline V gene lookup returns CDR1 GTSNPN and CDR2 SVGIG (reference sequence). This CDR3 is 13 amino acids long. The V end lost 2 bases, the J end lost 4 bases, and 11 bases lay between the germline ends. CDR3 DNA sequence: TGTGCCTGGAGTCCCGGGAGGTCCTATGGCTACACCTTC. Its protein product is CAWSPGRSYGYTF.

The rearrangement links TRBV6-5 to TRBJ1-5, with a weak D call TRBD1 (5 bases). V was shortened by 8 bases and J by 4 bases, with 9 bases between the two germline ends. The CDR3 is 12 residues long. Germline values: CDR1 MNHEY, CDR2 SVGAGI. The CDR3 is CASGGENQPQHF. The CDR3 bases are TGTGCCAGCGGGGGGGAAAATCAGCCCCAGCATTTT.

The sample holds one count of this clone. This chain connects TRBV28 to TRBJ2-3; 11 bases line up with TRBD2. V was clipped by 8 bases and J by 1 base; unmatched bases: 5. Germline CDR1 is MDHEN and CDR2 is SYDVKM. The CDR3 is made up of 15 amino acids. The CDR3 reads CASQGLAAGTDTQYF. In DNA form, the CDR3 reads TGTGCCAGCCAGGGACTAGCGGCTGGCACAGATACGCAGTATTTT. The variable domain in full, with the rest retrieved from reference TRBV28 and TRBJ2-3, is DVKVTQSSRYLVKRTGEKVFLECVQDMDHENMFWYRQDPGLGLRLIYFSYDVKMKEKGDIPEGYSVSREKKERFSLILESASTNQTSMYLCASQGLAAGTDTQYFGPGTRLTVL.

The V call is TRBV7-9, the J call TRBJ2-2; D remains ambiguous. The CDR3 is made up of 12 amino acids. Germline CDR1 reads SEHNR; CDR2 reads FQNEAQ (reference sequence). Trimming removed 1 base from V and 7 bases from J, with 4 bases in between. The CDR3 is CASSLELGELFF. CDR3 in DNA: TGTGCCAGCAGCTTAGAACTCGGGGAGCTGTTTTTT.

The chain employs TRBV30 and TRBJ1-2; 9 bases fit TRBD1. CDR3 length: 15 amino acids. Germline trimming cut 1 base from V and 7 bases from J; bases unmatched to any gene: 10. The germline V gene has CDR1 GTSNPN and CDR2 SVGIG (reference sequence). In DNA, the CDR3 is TGTGCCTGGAGTGCTCTTTCAGGACAGGGGAGTGGCTACACCTTC. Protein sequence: CAWSALSGQGSGYTF.

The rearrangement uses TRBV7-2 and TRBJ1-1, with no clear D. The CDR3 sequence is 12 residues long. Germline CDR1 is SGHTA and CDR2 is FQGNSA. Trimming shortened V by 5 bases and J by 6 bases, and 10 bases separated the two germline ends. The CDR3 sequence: CASSPIRAEAFF. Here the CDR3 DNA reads TGTGCCAGCAGCCCGATTCGGGCTGAAGCTTTCTTT.

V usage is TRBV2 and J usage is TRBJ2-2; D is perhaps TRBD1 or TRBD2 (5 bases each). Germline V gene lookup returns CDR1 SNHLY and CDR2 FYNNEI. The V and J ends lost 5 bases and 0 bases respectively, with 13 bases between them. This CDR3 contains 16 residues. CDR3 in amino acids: CASSWDPKANTGELFF. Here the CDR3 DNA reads TGTGCCAGCAGTTGGGACCCTAAGGCGAACACCGGGGAGCTGTTTTTT.

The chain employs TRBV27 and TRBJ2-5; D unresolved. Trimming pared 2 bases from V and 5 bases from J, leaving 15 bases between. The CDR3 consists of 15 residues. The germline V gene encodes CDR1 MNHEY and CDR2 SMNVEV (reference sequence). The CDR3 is CASSLRSAQTETQYF. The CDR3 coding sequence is TGTGCCAGCAGTTTACGGAGCGCCCAAACGGAGACCCAGTACTTC.

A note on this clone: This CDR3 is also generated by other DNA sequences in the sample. CDR3 nucleotide sequence: TGTGCCTGGAGTGTTGGGACCAGCACAGATACGCAGTATTTT. It yields the protein CAWSVGTSTDTQYF. This sequence joins TRBV30 and TRBJ2-3; D is perhaps TRBD1 or TRBD2 (5 bases each). Germline assignment: CDR1 GTSNPN and CDR2 SVGIG (reference sequence). CDR3 size: 14 residues. V lost 0 bases and J 0 bases, leaving 7 bases between the germline ends.

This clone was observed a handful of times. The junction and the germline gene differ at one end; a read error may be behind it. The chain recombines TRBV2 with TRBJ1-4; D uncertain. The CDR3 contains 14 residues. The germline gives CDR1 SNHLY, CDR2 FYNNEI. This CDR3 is CASENVRTIEKLFF. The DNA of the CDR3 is TGTGCCAGCGAAAACGTGCGGACTATTGAAAAACTGTTTTTT. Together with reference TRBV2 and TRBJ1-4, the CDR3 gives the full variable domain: EPEVTQTPSHQVTQMGQEVILRCVPISNHLYFYWYRQILGQKVEFLVSFYNNEISEKSEIFDDQFSVERPDGSNFTLKIRSTKLEDSAMYFCASENVRTIEKLFFGSGTQLSVL.

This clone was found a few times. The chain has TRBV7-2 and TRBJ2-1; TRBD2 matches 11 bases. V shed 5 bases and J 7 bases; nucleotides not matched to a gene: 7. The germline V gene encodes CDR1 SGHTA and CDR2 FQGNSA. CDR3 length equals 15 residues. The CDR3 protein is CASSGQGLAGNEQFF. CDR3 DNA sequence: TGTGCCAGCAGCGGGCAAGGACTAGCGGGTAATGAGCAGTTCTTC.

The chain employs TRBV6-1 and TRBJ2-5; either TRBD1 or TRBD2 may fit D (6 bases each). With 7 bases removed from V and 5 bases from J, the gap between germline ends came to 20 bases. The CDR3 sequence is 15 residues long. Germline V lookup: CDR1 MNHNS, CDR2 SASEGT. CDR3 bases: TGTGCCAGCAATCGGGGGTCTCGGGGGCGGGAGACCCAGTACTTC. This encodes CASNRGSRGRETQYF.

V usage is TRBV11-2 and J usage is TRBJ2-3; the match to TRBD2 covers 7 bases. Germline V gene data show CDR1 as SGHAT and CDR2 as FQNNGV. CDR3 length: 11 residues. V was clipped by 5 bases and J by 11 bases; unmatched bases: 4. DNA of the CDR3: TGTGCCAGCAGCCGGGACTACCGGCAGTATTTT. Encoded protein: CASSRDYRQYF. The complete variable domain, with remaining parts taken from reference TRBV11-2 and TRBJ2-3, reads EAGVAQSPRYKIIEKRQSVAFWCNPISGHATLYWYQQILGQGPKLLIQFQNNGVVDDSQLPKDRFSAERLKGVDSTLKIQPAKLEDSAVYLCASSRDYRQYFGPGTRLTVL.

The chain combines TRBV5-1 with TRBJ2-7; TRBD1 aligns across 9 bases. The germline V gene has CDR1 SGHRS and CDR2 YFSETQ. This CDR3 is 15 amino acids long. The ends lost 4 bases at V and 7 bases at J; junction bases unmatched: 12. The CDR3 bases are TGCGCCAGCAGCCACCTACCGGGACAGGGTGGAGAGCAGTACTTC. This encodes CASSHLPGQGGEQYF. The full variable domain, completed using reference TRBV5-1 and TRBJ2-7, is KAGVTQTPRYLIKTRGQQVTLSCSPISGHRSVSWYQQTPGQGLQFLFEYFSETQRNKGNFPGRFSGRQFSNSRSEMNVSTLELGDSALYLCASSHLPGQGGEQYFGPGTRLTVT.

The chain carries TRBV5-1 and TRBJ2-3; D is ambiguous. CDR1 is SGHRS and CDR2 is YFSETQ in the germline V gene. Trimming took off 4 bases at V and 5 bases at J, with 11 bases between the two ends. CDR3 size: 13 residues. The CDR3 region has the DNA TGCGCCAGCAGCCGCGAGTCTAGAGATACGCAGTATTTT. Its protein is CASSRESRDTQYF.

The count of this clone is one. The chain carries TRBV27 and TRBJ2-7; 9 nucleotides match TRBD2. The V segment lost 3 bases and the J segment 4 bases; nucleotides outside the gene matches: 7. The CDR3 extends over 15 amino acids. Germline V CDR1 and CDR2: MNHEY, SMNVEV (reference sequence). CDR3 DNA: TGTGCCAGCAGTTTTGATGCGGGAGGGCCGTACGAGCAGTACTTC. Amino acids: CASSFDAGGPYEQYF.

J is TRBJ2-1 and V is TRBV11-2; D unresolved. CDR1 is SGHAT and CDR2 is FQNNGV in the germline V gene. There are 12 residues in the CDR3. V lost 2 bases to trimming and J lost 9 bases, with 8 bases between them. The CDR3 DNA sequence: TGTGCCAGCAGCTTAATCCGGGTTGAGCAGTTCTTC. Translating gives CASSLIRVEQFF.

In DNA form, the CDR3 reads TGTGCCTGGAGGGATAAAGAGACCCAGTACTTC. Protein: CAWRDKETQYF. The J gene is TRBJ2-5, the V gene TRBV30; no firm D call. The CDR3 spans 11 residues. Germline CDR1 GTSNPN, CDR2 SVGIG (reference sequence). The germline V and J ends were trimmed by 3 bases and 3 bases, with 5 bases remaining between them.

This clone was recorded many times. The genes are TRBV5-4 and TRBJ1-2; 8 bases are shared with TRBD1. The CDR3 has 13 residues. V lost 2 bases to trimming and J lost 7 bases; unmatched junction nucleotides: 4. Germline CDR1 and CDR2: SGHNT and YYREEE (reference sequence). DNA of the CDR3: TGTGCCAGCAGCTTAACAGGGGGTTTTGGCTACACCTTC. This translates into CASSLTGGFGYTF. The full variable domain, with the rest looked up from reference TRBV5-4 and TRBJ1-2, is ETGVTQSPTHLIKTRGQQVTLRCSSQSGHNTVSWYQQALGQGPQFIFQYYREEENGRGNFPPRFSGLQFPNYSSELNVNALELDDSALYLCASSLTGGFGYTFGSGTRLTVV.

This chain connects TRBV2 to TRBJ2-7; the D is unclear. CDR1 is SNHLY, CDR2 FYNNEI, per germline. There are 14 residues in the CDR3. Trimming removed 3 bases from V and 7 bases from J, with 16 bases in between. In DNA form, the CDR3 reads TGTGCCAGCAGTGAGGCAGACCCCCTTAGAGAGCAGTACTTC. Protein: CASSEADPLREQYF.